The present T cell receptor (beta chain) was sequenced within a study of T cell repertoires in cytomegalovirus infection. The study's findings and limits: CMV-specific TCR beta clonotypes restricted by HLA-C dominated the ex vivo response.

This clonotype was detected only a few times. The antigen remains undetermined. TCRdb re-derived calls from the reads in MiXCR, one entry per CDR3 protein. The sample carries fewer than 25,000 distinct CDR3 sequences, under 25% recorded once. This CDR3 is built from 15 residues. Germline V CDR1 and CDR2: MDHEN, SYDVKM. After removal of 3 bases from V and 0 bases from J, the junction contained 3 bases not matched to a gene. The sequences come from CD8+ T cells from cultured PBMCs, collected from culture after CMV antigen stimulation. The clonotype originates from a human donor in good health (CMV status not recorded). Some clones in this sample may be carry-over from other donors' samples. The V call is TRBV28, the J call TRBJ2-7, with 9 bases identical to TRBD2. DNA of the CDR3: TGTGCCAGCAGTTTGAGCGGGGGGCTCTCCTACGAGCAGTACTTC. Protein: CASSLSGGLSYEQYF.